This TCR beta chain was observed in a study of blood T cell repertoires in COVID-19. Whole-study context: COVID-19 samples collected from the United States, Italy and Spain covered acute and convalescent phases.

Measured with immunoSEQ multiplex PCR; TCRdb has only the in-frame clones, and not every one. Among about 38,000 clones listed, approximately 87% were seen once. CDR1 is SGHRS, CDR2 YFSETQ, per germline. CDR3 length: 14 residues. Trimming cost V 0 bases and J 8 bases, with 12 bases left between them. This chain links TRBV5-1 with TRBJ2-1, with no clear D. The source is a man aged 45-65 years with active or convalescent COVID-19. Sequenced input: peripheral blood. In DNA form, the CDR3 reads TGCGCCAGCAGCTTGGGCGGCCGTGAGGATGAGCAGTTCTTC. Amino acids: CASSLGGREDEQFF.